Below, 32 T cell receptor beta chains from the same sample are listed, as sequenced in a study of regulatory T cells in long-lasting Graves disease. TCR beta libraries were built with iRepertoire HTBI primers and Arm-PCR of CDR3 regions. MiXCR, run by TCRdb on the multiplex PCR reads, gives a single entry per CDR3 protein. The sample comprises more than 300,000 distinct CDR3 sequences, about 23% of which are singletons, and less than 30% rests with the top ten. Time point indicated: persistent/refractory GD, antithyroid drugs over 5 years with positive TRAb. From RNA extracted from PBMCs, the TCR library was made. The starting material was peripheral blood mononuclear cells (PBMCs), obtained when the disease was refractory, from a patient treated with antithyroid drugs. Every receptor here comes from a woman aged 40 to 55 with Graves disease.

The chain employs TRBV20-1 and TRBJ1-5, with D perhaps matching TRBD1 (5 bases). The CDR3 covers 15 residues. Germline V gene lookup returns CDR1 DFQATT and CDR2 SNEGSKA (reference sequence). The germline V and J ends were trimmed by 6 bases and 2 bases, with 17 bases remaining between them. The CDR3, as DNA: TGCAGTGCCATAACAGGATTCAATGGCAATCAGCCCCAGCATTTT. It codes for CSAITGFNGNQPQHF.

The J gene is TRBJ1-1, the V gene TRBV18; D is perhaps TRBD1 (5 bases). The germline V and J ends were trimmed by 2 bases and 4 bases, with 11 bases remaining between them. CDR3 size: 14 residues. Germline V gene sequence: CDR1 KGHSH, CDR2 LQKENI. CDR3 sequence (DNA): TGTGCCAGCTCACCATGGCAGGGAGGCACTGAAGCTTTCTTT. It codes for CASSPWQGGTEAFF. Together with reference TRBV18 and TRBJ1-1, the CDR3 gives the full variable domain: NAGVMQNPRHLVRRRGQEARLRCSPMKGHSHVYWYRQLPEEGLKFMVYLQKENIIDESGMPKERFSAEFPKEGPSILRIQQVVRGDSAAYFCASSPWQGGTEAFFGQGTRLTVV.

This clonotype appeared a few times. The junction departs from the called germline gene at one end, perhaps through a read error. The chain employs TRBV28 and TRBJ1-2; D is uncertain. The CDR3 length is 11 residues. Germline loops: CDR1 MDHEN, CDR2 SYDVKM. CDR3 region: CASGLGGGYTF. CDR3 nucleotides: TGTGCCAGCGGTTTAGGTGGTGGCTACACCTTC.

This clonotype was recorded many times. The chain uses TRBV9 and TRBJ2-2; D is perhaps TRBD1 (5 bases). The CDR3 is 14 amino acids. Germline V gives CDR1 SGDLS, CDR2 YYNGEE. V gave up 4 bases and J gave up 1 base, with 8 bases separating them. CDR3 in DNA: TGTGCCAGCAGCCACGGACAGAACACCGGGGAGCTGTTTTTT. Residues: CASSHGQNTGELFF.

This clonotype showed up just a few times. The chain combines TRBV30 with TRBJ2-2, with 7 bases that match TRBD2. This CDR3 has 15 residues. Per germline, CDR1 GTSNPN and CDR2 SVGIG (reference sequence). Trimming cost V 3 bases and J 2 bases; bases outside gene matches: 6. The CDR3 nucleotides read TGTGCCTGGAGGGCACCGGGACTAAACACCGGGGAGCTGTTTTTT. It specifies CAWRAPGLNTGELFF.

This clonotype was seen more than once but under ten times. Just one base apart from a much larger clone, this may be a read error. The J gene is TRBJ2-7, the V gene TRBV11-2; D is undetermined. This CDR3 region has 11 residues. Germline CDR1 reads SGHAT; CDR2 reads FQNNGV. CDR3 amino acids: CVSSRFSEQYF. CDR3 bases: TGTGTCAGCAGCCGGTTCTCCGAGCAGTACTTC.

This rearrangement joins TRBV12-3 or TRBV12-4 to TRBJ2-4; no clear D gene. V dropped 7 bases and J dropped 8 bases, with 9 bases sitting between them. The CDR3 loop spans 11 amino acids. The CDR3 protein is CASTKGDIQYF. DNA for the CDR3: TGTGCCAGCACCAAGGGTGACATTCAGTACTTC.

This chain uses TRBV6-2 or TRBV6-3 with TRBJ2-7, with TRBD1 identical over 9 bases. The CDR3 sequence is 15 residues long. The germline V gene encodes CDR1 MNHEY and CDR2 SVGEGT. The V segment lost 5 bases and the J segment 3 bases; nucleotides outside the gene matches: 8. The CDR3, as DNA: TGTGCCAGCAGTCCCGGGACAGGGTTGAACTACGAGCAGTACTTC. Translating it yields CASSPGTGLNYEQYF.

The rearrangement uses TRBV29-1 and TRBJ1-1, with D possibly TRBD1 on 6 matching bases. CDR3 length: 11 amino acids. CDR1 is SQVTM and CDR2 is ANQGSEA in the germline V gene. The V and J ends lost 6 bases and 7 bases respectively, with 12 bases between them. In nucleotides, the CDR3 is TGCAGCGTCAAGGGGACAAGTGAAGCTTTCTTT. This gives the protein CSVKGTSEAFF.

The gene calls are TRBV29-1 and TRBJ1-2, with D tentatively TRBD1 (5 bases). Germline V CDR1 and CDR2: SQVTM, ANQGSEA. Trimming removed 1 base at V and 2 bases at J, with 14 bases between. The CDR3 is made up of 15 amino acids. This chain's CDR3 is CSVEGLGGSNYGYTF. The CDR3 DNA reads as TGCAGCGTTGAAGGTCTCGGGGGGTCGAACTATGGCTACACCTTC.

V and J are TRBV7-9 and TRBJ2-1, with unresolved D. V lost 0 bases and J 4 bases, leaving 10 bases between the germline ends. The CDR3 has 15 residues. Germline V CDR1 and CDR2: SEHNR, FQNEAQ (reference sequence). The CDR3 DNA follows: TGTGCCAGCAGCTTAGCGCAACTTGGGTACAATGAGCAGTTCTTC. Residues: CASSLAQLGYNEQFF.

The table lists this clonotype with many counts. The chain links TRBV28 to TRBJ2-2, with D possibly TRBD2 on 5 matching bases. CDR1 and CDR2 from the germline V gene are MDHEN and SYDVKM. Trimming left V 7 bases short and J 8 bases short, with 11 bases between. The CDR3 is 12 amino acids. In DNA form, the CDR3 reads TGTGCCAGCACCGAACTAGGAGGGGAGCTGTTTTTT. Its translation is CASTELGGELFF. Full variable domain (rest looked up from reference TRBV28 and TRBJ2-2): DVKVTQSSRYLVKRTGEKVFLECVQDMDHENMFWYRQDPGLGLRLIYFSYDVKMKEKGDIPEGYSVSREKKERFSLILESASTNQTSMYLCASTELGGELFFGEGSRLTVL.

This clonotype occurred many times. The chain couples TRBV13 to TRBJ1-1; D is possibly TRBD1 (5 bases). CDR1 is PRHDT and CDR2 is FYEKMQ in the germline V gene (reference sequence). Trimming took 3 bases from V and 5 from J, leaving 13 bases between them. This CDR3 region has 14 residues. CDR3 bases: TGTGCCAGCAGCTTCGGGACCACGGAGACTGAAGCTTTCTTT. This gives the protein CASSFGTTETEAFF.

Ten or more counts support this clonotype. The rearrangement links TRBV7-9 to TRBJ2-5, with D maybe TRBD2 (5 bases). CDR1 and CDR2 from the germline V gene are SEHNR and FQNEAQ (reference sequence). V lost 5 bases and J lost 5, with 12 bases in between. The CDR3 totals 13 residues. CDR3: CASSINEGETQYF. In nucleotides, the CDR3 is TGTGCCAGCAGCATAAACGAGGGTGAGACCCAGTACTTC.

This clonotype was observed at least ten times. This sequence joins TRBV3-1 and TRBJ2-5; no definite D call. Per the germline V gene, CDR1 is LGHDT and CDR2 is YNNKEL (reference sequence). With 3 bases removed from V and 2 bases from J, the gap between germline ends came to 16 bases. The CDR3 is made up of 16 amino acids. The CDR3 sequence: CASSQLTRLPQETQYF. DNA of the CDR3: TGTGCCAGCAGCCAGCTGACTCGGCTACCGCAAGAGACCCAGTACTTC.

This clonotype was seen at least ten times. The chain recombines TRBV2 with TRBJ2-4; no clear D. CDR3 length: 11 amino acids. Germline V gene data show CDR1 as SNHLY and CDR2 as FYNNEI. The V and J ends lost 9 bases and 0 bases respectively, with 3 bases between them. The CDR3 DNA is TGTGCCAGTCTAGCCAAAAACATTCAGTACTTC. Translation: CASLAKNIQYF.

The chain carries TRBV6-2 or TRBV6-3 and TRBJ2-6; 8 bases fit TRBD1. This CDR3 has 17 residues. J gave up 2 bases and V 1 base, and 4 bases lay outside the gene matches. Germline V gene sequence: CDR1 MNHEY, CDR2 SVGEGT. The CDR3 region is CASSYWDRTAGANVLTF. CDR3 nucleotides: TGTGCCAGCAGTTACTGGGACAGGACTGCTGGGGCCAACGTCCTGACTTTC.

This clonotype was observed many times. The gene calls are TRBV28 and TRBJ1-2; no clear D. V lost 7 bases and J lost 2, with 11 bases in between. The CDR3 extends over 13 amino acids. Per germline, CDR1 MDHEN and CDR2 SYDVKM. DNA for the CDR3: TGTGCCAGCACCAACCCTCACAACTATGGCTACACCTTC. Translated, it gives CASTNPHNYGYTF.

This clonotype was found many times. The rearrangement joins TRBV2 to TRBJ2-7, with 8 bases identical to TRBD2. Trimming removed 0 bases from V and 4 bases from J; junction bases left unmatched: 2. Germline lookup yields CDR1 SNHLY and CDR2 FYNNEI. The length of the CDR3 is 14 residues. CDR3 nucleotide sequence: TGTGCCAGCAGTGAAGCGGGACTAGATTACGAGCAGTACTTC. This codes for CASSEAGLDYEQYF. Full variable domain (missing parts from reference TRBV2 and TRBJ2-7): EPEVTQTPSHQVTQMGQEVILRCVPISNHLYFYWYRQILGQKVEFLVSFYNNEISEKSEIFDDQFSVERPDGSNFTLKIRSTKLEDSAMYFCASSEAGLDYEQYFGPGTRLTVT.

In nucleotides, the CDR3 is TGTGCCAGCAGTTTCAGGACGGGAGAATATAGCAATCAGCCCCAGCATTTT. Residues: CASSFRTGEYSNQPQHF. The rearrangement links TRBV6-9 to TRBJ1-5; D uncertain. From germline, CDR1 is MNHGY and CDR2 SVAAGI. The length of the CDR3 is 17 residues. V was clipped by 4 bases and J by 0 bases, with 16 bases between them.

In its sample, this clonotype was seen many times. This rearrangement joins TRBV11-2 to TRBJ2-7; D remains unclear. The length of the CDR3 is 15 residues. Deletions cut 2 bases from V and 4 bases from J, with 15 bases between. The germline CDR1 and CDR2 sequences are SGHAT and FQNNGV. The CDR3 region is CASSLFGRPGYEQYF. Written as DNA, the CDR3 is TGTGCCAGCAGCTTATTCGGGCGCCCCGGGTACGAGCAGTACTTC.

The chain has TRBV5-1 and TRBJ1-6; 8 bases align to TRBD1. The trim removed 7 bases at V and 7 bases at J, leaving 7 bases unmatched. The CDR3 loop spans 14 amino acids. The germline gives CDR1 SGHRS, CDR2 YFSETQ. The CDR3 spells CASATGGVNSPLHF. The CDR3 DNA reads TGCGCCAGCGCAACAGGGGGAGTGAATTCACCCCTCCACTTT.

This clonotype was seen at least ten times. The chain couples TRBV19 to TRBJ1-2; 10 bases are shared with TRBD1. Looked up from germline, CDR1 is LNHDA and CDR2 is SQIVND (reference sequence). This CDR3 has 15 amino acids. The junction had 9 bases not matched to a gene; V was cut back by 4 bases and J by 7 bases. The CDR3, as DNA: TGTGCCAGTAGTACCGGGACAGGGGTTCTAGGTGGCTACACCTTC. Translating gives CASSTGTGVLGGYTF.

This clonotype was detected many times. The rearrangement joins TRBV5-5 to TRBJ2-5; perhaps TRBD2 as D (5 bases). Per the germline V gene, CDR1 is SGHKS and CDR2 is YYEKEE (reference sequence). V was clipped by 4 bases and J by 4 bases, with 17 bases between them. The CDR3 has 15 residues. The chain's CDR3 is CASSRNVGGGETQYF. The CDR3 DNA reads TGTGCCAGCAGCCGGAACGTCGGAGGAGGAGAGACCCAGTACTTC.

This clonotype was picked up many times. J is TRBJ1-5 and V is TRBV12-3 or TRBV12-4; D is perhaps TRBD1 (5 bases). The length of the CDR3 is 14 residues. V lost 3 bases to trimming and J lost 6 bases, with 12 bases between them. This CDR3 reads CASSFWGDGQPQHF. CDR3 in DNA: TGTGCCAGCAGTTTTTGGGGGGACGGTCAGCCCCAGCATTTT.

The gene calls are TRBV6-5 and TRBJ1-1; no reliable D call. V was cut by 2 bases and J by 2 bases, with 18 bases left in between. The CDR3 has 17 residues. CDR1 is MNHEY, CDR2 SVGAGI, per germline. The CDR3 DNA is TGTGCCAGCAGTTACCCCCCAAGGGTACTTAGAAACACTGAAGCTTTCTTT. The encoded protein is CASSYPPRVLRNTEAFF.

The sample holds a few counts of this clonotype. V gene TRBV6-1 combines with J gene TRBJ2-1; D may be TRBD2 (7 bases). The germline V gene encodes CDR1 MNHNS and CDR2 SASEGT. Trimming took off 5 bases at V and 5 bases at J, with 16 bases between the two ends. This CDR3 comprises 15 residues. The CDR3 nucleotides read TGTGCCAGCAGTCCCGATCTCGGGGGGCACAATGAGCAGTTCTTC. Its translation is CASSPDLGGHNEQFF.

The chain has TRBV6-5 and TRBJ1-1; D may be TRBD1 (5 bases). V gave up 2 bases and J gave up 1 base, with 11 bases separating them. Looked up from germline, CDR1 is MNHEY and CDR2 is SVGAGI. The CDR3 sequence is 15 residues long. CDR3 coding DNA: TGTGCCAGCAGTTACCCCCCCGGGGGGAACACTGAAGCTTTCTTT. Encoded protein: CASSYPPGGNTEAFF.

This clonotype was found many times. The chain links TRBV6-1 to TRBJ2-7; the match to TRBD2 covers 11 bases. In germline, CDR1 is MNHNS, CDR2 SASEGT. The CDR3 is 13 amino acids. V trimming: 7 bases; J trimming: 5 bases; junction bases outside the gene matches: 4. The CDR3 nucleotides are TGTGCCAGCAATCCGGGACTAGCGGACGAGCAGTACTTC. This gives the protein CASNPGLADEQYF.

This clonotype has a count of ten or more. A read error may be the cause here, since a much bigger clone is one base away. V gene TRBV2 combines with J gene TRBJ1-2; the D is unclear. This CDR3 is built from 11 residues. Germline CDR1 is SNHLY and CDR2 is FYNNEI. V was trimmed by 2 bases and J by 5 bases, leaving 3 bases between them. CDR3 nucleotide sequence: TGTGCCAGCAGTGAACGATATGGCTACACCTTC. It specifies CASSERYGYTF.

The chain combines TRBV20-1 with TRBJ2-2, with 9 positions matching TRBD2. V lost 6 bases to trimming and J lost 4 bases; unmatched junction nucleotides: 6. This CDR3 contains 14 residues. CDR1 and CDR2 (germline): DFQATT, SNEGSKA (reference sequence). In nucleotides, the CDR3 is TGCAGTGCCTCGCGGGAGGGCCGCACCGGGGAGCTGTTTTTT. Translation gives CSASREGRTGELFF.

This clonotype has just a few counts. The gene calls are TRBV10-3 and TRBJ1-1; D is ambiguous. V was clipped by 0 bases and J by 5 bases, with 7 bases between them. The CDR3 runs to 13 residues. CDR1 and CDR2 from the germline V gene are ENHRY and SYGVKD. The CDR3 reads CAISESERTEAFF. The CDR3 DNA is TGTGCCATCAGTGAGTCGGAGAGGACTGAAGCTTTCTTT.